This TCR beta chain was captured in a study of long-term antiretroviral therapy in people with HIV. Study-wide findings and caveats: Clonotypes expanded prior to ART showed repertoire dominance at all sampled time points. Drawn between the mid-2000s and the late 2010s, the blood was possibly obtained under older ART regimens. Post-treatment diversity went higher with ART but stayed below transplant donor controls.

V lost 7 bases, J lost 8 bases, and 15 bases lay in between. Germline V gene sequence: CDR1 GTSNPN, CDR2 SVGIG (reference sequence). CDR3 length: 13 amino acids. Details on this clone: Its antigen is still unknown.

Runs used v3.0 of the immunoSEQ assay and were done at survey level. Using immunoSEQ multiplex PCR, the repertoire was profiled, and TCRdb retains in-frame clones only, with some absent. The table has 25,000 to 35,000 clones, over 80% seen once. The receptor was derived from a man under 40 with HIV. The chain employs TRBV30 and TRBJ1-6; possibly TRBD1 for D (6 bases). This specimen was unsorted PBMCs, taken 2.7 to 2.9 years after starting antiretroviral therapy. CDR3 loop: CALGGGSDSPLHF. The CDR3 nucleotides read TGTGCCTTGGGAGGGGGGTCGGATTCACCCCTCCACTTT. Together with reference TRBV30 and TRBJ1-6, the CDR3 gives the full variable domain: SQTIHQWPATLVQPVGSPLSLECTVEGTSNPNLYWYRQAAGRGLQLLFYSVGIGQISSEVPQNLSASRPQDRQFILSSKKLLLSDSGFYLCALGGGSDSPLHFGNGTRLTVT.